These T cell receptor beta chains were read from a single sample in a study of beta chain features in type 1 diabetes. The method was immunoSEQ multiplex PCR; TCRdb's version includes in-frame clones alone and lacks a portion of them. The data hold some 660,000 clones, with more than 12% observed a single time. The sample taken for sequencing was naive CD4+ T cells from blood. The receptors originated from a man between 18 and 35 years old with type 1 diabetes. Each CDR3 is given with its conserved first and last residue. D genes are given only for firm matches. Expanded clones get a size class; other rows say once, few or many, or leave the size out.

v_gene	j_gene	d_gene	abundance	CDR3nt	CDR3aa
TRBV7-9	TRBJ2-5	TRBD1	-	TGTGCCAGCAGCTTATCACAGGGGGTGACCCAGTACTTC	CASSLSQGVTQYF
TRBV30	TRBJ1-3	TRBD1	few	TGTGCCTGGAGTCGACAGGGCGTGAACACCATATATTTT	CAWSRQGVNTIYF
TRBV5-1	TRBJ1-5	-	few	TGCGCCAGCAGCCCCCGTGGGAGCCTCGATCAGCCCCAGCATTTT	CASSPRGSLDQPQHF
TRBV5-1	TRBJ2-5	-	few	TGCGCCAGCAGCCCAAGACTAGACCAAGAGACCCAGTACTTC	CASSPRLDQETQYF
TRBV30	TRBJ2-5	TRBD2	-	TGTGCCTGGAAGGTCGGGAGGGCCGGGACCCAGTACTTC	CAWKVGRAGTQYF
TRBV7-7	TRBJ1-5	-	-	TGTGCTAGCAGTAAAGCATCGGGGACGCAGCCCCAGCATTTT	CASSKASGTQPQHF
TRBV7-2	TRBJ2-7	-	few	TGTGCCAGCAGCTTAGTGCTATCCTACGAGCAGTACTTC	CASSLVLSYEQYF
TRBV5-1	TRBJ1-2	-	few	TGCGCCAGCAGCTTGAGAGTCACTGACTATGGCTACACCTTC	CASSLRVTDYGYTF
TRBV30	TRBJ1-2	-	-	TGTGCCTGGAGTGTTGGGCGAGTTCAAGCTAACTATGGCTACACCTTC	CAWSVGRVQANYGYTF
TRBV9	TRBJ1-2	-	-	TGTGCCAGCAGCGTAGCTGGGGGGGACTATGGCTACACCTTC	CASSVAGGDYGYTF
TRBV4-3	TRBJ2-7	-	few	TGCGCCAGCAGCCAAGGAAGGGATTGGTTCTACGAGCAGTACTTC	CASSQGRDWFYEQYF
TRBV5-4	TRBJ1-1	-	-	TGTGCCAGCAGCCCCCGGGAGGGAGATGAAGCTTTCTTT	CASSPREGDEAFF
TRBV6-1	TRBJ2-7	TRBD2	few	TGTGCCAGCAGTGAAAGGGTGCCGACTTCGAGCGGGAGCCACTACGAGCAGTACTTC	CASSERVPTSSGSHYEQYF
TRBV9	TRBJ2-3	TRBD2	-	TGTGCCAGCAGCGTAGGGACTAGCGGGGGGTACACAGATACGCAGTATTTT	CASSVGTSGGYTDTQYF
TRBV4-2	TRBJ1-5	-	-	TGTGCCAGCAGCCAAGTTGGCGGGTACAGGGTTAGCAATCAGCCCCAGCATTTT	CASSQVGGYRVSNQPQHF
TRBV7-9	TRBJ2-7	TRBD2	-	TGTGCCAGCAGCTTAACTAGCGGGAGCTACGAGCAGTACTTC	CASSLTSGSYEQYF
TRBV6-6	TRBJ2-2	TRBD1	few	TGTGCCAGCAGTTACGGGACAGGGGGCCCGGAGCTGTTTTTT	CASSYGTGGPELFF
TRBV6-6	TRBJ2-6	-	few	TGTGCCAGCAGCCTTTCCGGGGGCTCTGGGGCCAACGTCCTGACTTTC	CASSLSGGSGANVLTF
TRBV5-1	TRBJ2-7	TRBD2	-	TGCGCCAGCAGCCGTCTAGCGGTCTTCCTTGGCTACGAGCAGTACTTC	CASSRLAVFLGYEQYF
TRBV6-6	TRBJ2-1	-	-	TGTGCCAGCAGCCCCACCGGGCCCCGGTACAATGAGCAGTTCTTC	CASSPTGPRYNEQFF
TRBV7-2	TRBJ2-3	-	-	TGTGCCAGCAGCTTAGACCCTACCCGCACAGATACGCAGTATTTT	CASSLDPTRTDTQYF
TRBV19	TRBJ2-1	TRBD2	-	TGTGCCAGTAGTAGCGGGAGGCAAGGCAATGAGCAGTTCTTC	CASSSGRQGNEQFF
TRBV7-9	TRBJ1-4	-	-	TGTGCCAGCAGCCGAGGGAGGGCAAAGGAAAAACTGTTTTTT	CASSRGRAKEKLFF
TRBV5-1	TRBJ2-3	-	few	TGCGCCAGCAGCTCTGGACCTTTCACAGATACGCAGTATTTT	CASSSGPFTDTQYF
TRBV29-1	TRBJ2-2	TRBD1	few	TGCAGCGTTGAAGACCCGGGACAGGGGGCCGGGGAGCTGTTTTTT	CSVEDPGQGAGELFF
TRBV9	TRBJ2-2	-	-	TGTGCCAGTAGGACAGTCGCGAACACCGGGGAGCTGTTTTTT	CASRTVANTGELFF
TRBV28	TRBJ1-6	-	few	TGTGCCACCTCAGGGTTATATAGGAGCTCCTATAATTCACCCCTCCACTTT	CATSGLYRSSYNSPLHF
TRBV6-6	TRBJ1-5	TRBD1	-	TGTGCCAGCAGTTCGACAGGGGCTCAGCCCCAGCATTTT	CASSSTGAQPQHF
TRBV11-2	TRBJ2-5	-	few	TGTGCCAGCAGCTCCCTCAGGGGCTCAGAGACCCAGTACTTC	CASSSLRGSETQYF
TRBV2	TRBJ2-3	-	few	TGTGCCAGCGGACTTTCGGGAACTAGCACAGATACGCAGTATTTT	CASGLSGTSTDTQYF
TRBV27	TRBJ1-4	-	-	TGTGCCAGCAGTTTCTGGGGAACTAATGAAAAACTGTTTTTT	CASSFWGTNEKLFF
TRBV7-9	TRBJ2-5	TRBD2	-	TGTGCCAGCTCGGGGGGAACTGCTGCTGTGGAGACCCAGTACTTC	CASSGGTAAVETQYF
TRBV6-1	TRBJ1-2	-	few	TGTGCCAGCAGTGAATTACCGGGACCTTACTATGGCTACACCTTC	CASSELPGPYYGYTF
TRBV6-5	TRBJ1-1	-	-	TGTGCCAGCAGTTACCGTCGTGGGGAACAAAACACTGAAGCTTTCTTT	CASSYRRGEQNTEAFF
TRBV10-3	TRBJ1-1	-	-	TGTGCCATCACTCGGACAGAAGAGGGAACTGAAGCTTTCTTT	CAITRTEEGTEAFF
TRBV28	TRBJ1-4	-	few	TGTGCCAGCAAGGGTGGATTTGGGGAAAAACTGTTTTTT	CASKGGFGEKLFF
TRBV4-2	TRBJ1-6	-	-	TGTGCCAGCAGCCCCGAGGTACCTGGGAATTCACCCCTCCACTTT	CASSPEVPGNSPLHF
TRBV4-3	TRBJ2-1	-	-	TGCGCCAGCAGCCAAGATTCCGTGGGGGCCTACTCGAATGAGCAGTTCTTC	CASSQDSVGAYSNEQFF
TRBV30	TRBJ1-1	-	-	TGTGCCTGGAGTGTAATGAGGTCACCTGGGACTGAAGCTTTCTTT	CAWSVMRSPGTEAFF
TRBV5-1	TRBJ2-3	-	-	TGCGCCAGCGGGGAGGAGGCCACAGATACGCAGTATTTT	CASGEEATDTQYF
TRBV2	TRBJ2-1	-	-	TGTGCCAGCAGTGTCACTAACTACAATGAGCAGTTCTTC	CASSVTNYNEQFF
TRBV25-1	TRBJ2-7	-	few	TGTGCCAGCAGTGAATATGAGGCCTTTGTCCTCCGCTTC	CASSEYEAFVLRF
TRBV27	TRBJ1-5	TRBD1	few	TGTGCCAGCAGTTTGACAGGGTATCAGCCCCAGCATTTT	CASSLTGYQPQHF
TRBV7-2	TRBJ2-5	TRBD1	-	TGTGCCAGCAGCGGTAACAGACAGGGAGAGGCCCAGTACTTC	CASSGNRQGEAQYF
TRBV7-6	TRBJ2-1	TRBD1	few	TGTGCCAGCAGCTTAGTTGGGAGGACAGGGGGTTTCAATGAGCAGTTCTTC	CASSLVGRTGGFNEQFF
TRBV10-2	TRBJ2-3	-	few	TGCGCCAGCAGTGGAGGGAGTGCCTCCACAGATACGCAGTATTTT	CASSGGSASTDTQYF
TRBV29-1	TRBJ1-4	-	few	TGCAGCGTTGAAGATCTTCAACAGGGTAATGAAAAACTGTTTTTT	CSVEDLQQGNEKLFF
TRBV5-1	TRBJ1-1	TRBD1	-	TGCGCCAGCAGCTCCCGGGACAGGGGGAACACTGAAGCTTTCTTT	CASSSRDRGNTEAFF
TRBV5-1	TRBJ1-1	-	-	TGCGCCAGCAGCTTGGGTCAGCGCTACACTGAAGCTTTCTTT	CASSLGQRYTEAFF
TRBV11-1	TRBJ2-5	TRBD1	-	TGTGCCAGCAGTCCCGGGACAGCGGAAGAGACCCAGTACTTC	CASSPGTAEETQYF
TRBV11-2	TRBJ1-2	-	-	TGTGCCAGCAGCTTAGGTCTCGAGATGGGCTACACCTTC	CASSLGLEMGYTF
TRBV19	TRBJ2-7	-	few	TGTGCCAGTAGTATCCAGGGTGGTGACCGGTACGAGCAGTACTTC	CASSIQGGDRYEQYF
TRBV4-1	TRBJ2-6	-	few	TGCGCCAGCAGCGCAGCAGGGACTGGGGCCAACGTCCTGACTTTC	CASSAAGTGANVLTF
TRBV30	TRBJ2-5	-	few	TGTGCCTGGAGCCCCGGGGAAGAGACCCAGTACTTC	CAWSPGEETQYF
TRBV29-1	TRBJ2-5	-	-	TGCAGCGGGGTGGACAGCAACCAAGAGACCCAGTACTTC	CSGVDSNQETQYF
TRBV20-1	TRBJ1-2	-	-	TGCAGTGCTATACCCTTAACTGGCTACACCTTC	CSAIPLTGYTF
TRBV30	TRBJ1-5	-	few	TGTGCCTGGAGTGTACGAGACAATCAGCCCCAGCATTTT	CAWSVRDNQPQHF
TRBV6-5	TRBJ2-7	TRBD1	few	TGTGCCAGCAGTTCCACCCGGACAGGGGCCTACGAGCAGTACTTC	CASSSTRTGAYEQYF
TRBV4-1	TRBJ2-1	-	-	TGCGCCAGCAGCCGCCCGGGGACCACAGGAGGGAATGAGCAGTTCTTC	CASSRPGTTGGNEQFF